This entry concerns a single T cell receptor beta chain. Only in-frame clones appear in the TCRdb table, and some are missing; sequencing was by immunoSEQ multiplex PCR. The sample holds under 300,000 clones, more than 75% seen once. These data belong to a study of blood T cell repertoires in COVID-19. Study context: The analysed material was cDNA or gDNA that came from T cells, B-cell-depleted T cells, or PBMCs.

Germline loops: CDR1 SGHRS, CDR2 YFSETQ. CDR3 length: 15 residues. With 0 bases clipped from V and 4 bases from J, the junction kept 3 bases outside the gene matches. This chain uses TRBV5-1 with TRBJ2-1; 8 positions agree with TRBD1. This receptor was identified in a woman aged 50 to 65 who had recovered from COVID-19. What was sequenced was PBMCs or T cells enriched from blood (not recorded which). The CDR3 here is CASSLAGDRYNEQFF. The CDR3 nucleotides read TGCGCCAGCAGCTTGGCCGGGGACAGGTACAATGAGCAGTTCTTC.